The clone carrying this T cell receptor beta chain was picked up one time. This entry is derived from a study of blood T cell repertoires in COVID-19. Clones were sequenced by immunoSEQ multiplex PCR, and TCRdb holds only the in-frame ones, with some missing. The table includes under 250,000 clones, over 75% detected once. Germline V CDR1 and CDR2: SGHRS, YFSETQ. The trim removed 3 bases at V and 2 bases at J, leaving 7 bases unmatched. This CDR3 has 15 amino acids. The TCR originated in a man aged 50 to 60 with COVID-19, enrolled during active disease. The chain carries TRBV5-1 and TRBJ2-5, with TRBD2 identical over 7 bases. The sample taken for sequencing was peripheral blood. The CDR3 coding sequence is TGCGCCAGCAGCTCGGGACTAACCCCACAAGAGACCCAGTACTTC. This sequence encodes CASSSGLTPQETQYF.